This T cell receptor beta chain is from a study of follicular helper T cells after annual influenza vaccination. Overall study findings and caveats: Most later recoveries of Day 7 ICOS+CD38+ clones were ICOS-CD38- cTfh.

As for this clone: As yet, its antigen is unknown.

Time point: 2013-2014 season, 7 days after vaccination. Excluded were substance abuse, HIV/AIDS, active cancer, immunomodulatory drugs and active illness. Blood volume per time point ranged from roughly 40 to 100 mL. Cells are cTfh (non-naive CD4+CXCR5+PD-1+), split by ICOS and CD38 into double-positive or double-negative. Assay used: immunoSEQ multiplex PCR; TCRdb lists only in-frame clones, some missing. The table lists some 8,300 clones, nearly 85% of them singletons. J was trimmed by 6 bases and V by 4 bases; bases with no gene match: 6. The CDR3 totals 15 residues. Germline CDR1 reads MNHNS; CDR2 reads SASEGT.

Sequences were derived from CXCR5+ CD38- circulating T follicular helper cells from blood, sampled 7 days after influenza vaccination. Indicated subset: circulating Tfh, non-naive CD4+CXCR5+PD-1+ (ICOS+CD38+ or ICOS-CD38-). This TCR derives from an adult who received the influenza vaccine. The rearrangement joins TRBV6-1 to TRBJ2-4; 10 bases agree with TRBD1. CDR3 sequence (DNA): TGTGCCAGCAGTGGAAGGCGGACAGGGGGAAACATTCAGTACTTC. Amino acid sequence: CASSGRRTGGNIQYF.